Listed below are T cell receptor beta chains from one sample, sequenced in a study of blood T cell repertoires in COVID-19. Sequencing used immunoSEQ multiplex PCR; TCRdb keeps in-frame clones, though not all of them. Among 200,000 to 300,000 clones, approximately 88% were seen once, and the ten largest hold approximately 0.8%. Sequenced material: peripheral blood. The receptor set was obtained from a woman aged 25 to 45 with acute or convalescent COVID-19. Each CDR3 is given with its conserved first and last residue. A D gene is named only where the DNA matches it firmly.

j_call v_call d_call cdr3_nt cdr3_aa
TRBJ2-2 TRBV19 TRBD2 TGTGCCAGTAGTGGGCGGGAGGACACCGGGGAGCTGTTTTTT CASSGREDTGELFF
TRBJ2-1 TRBV7-9 TRBD2 TGTGCCAGCATCCTTTTTGGGTCTAGCGGGAGCTATGAGCAGTTCTTC CASILFGSSGSYEQFF
TRBJ2-7 TRBV27 NA TGTGCCAGCAGTTTGGGTTCGACCAGGGGGGACGAGCAGTACTTC CASSLGSTRGDEQYF
TRBJ2-3 TRBV7-5 NA TGTGCCAGAAGCTTATTCAAACGGGATACGCAGTATTTT CARSLFKRDTQYF
TRBJ2-7 TRBV10-1 TRBD2 TGCGCCAGCAAACTTGGACTAGCGTACGAGCAGTACTTC CASKLGLAYEQYF
TRBJ1-5 TRBV30 TRBD1 TGTGCCTGGAGTGTGTTGCAGGGGGCACAGCCCCAGCATTTT CAWSVLQGAQPQHF
TRBJ1-2 TRBV2 NA TGTGCCAGCAGTGCCGTACGGGACTATGGCTACACCTTC CASSAVRDYGYTF
TRBJ2-6 TRBV18 TRBD2 TGTGCCAGCTCACCCCTCGGACTAGCGGGGGCCAACGTCCTGACTTTC CASSPLGLAGANVLTF
TRBJ2-2 TRBV29-1 NA TGCAGCGTTGCAAGGGGAATCAACACCGGGGAGCTGTTTTTT CSVARGINTGELFF
TRBJ2-3 TRBV27 TRBD2 TGTGCCAGCAGCGCTTTAGCGGGGCGATACACAGATACGCAGTATTTT CASSALAGRYTDTQYF
TRBJ2-6 TRBV7-9 TRBD1 TGTGCCAGCAGCTTGGGGGGACAGGGATCTGGGGCCAACGTCCTGACTTTC CASSLGGQGSGANVLTF
TRBJ1-3 TRBV29-1 NA TGCAGCGTTGAAGGCAGGGGATTTTCTGGAAACACCATATATTTT CSVEGRGFSGNTIYF